This T cell receptor beta chain was sequenced for a study of Graves' ophthalmopathy and Graves' hyperthyroidism. RNA transcripts served as template for amplifying TCR beta CDR3 sequences. The authors performed first-round RT-PCR with HTBI primers and then a second-round multiplex PCR. TCRdb re-called the multiplex PCR reads through MiXCR, storing one row per CDR3 protein. The sample consists of around 520,000 distinct CDR3 sequences, about 35% of them appearing once. V lost 8 bases and J lost 2, with 15 bases in between. Germline-derived CDR1 and CDR2 are SNHLY and FYNNEI. The CDR3 contains 14 residues. A few counts support this clonotype.

The sequenced sample was peripheral blood or thyroid tissue (not recorded which). The clonotype comes from an adult man with Graves' hyperthyroidism. The V and J genes are TRBV2 and TRBJ1-2; no definite D call. The CDR3 DNA reads as TGTGCCAGCTTCCTCGGCCAGGAAAACTATGGCTACACCTTC. This gives the protein CASFLGQENYGYTF.